This T cell receptor beta chain came from a study of blood T cell repertoires in COVID-19. On the study more broadly: PBMCs, B-cell-depleted T cells, or T cells provided the cDNA or gDNA that made up the material.

V dropped 4 bases and J dropped 5 bases, with 12 bases sitting between them. The CDR3 extends over 14 amino acids. Germline lookup yields CDR1 SNHLY and CDR2 FYNNEI. The assay was immunoSEQ multiplex PCR, and TCRdb's table has in-frame clones only and misses some. Among about 400,000 clones listed, 70% to 90% were seen once. V and J are TRBV2 and TRBJ1-5; D is undetermined. Specimen: peripheral blood. The TCR sequence derives from a man aged 40-49 years with acute or convalescent COVID-19. CDR3 in DNA: TGTGCCAGCAGTGCCCAGGAGGTGGATCAGCCCCAGCATTTT. The encoded protein is CASSAQEVDQPQHF. The entire variable domain, with the rest obtained from reference TRBV2 and TRBJ1-5, is as follows: EPEVTQTPSHQVTQMGQEVILRCVPISNHLYFYWYRQILGQKVEFLVSFYNNEISEKSEIFDDQFSVERPDGSNFTLKIRSTKLEDSAMYFCASSAQEVDQPQHFGDGTRLSIL.